This T cell receptor (beta chain) was profiled in a study of response to subunit inactivated influenza vaccine. V dropped 4 bases and J dropped 7 bases, with 12 bases sitting between them. CDR3 length equals 12 residues. Looked up from germline, CDR1 is SGHRS and CDR2 is YFSETQ. In this sample, this clonotype turned up many times. No antigen is known for it. In TCRdb, the RT-PCR reads were re-called with MiXCR into one record per CDR3 protein. The data show 600,000 to 850,000 distinct CDR3 sequences, roughly 15% seen once. Study conclusions and caveats: Few additional T cells are recruited per seasonal influenza vaccination, authors suggested.

This receptor was identified in a man aged 50-59 years who received an inactivated influenza vaccine. The chain is built from TRBV5-1 and TRBJ2-7; a possible D gene is TRBD1 (6 bases). The source material was PBMCs from blood, sampled around 14 days before vaccination. Here the CDR3 reads CASSQSDREQYF. The CDR3 nucleotides read TGCGCCAGCAGCCAATCCGACAGGGAGCAGTACTTC.